This record looks at one TCR beta chain sequence and its context. Germline V gene lookup returns CDR1 LNHDA and CDR2 SQIVND (reference sequence). Trimming removed 4 bases from V and 4 bases from J; junction bases left unmatched: 0. CDR3 size: 13 residues. The data were taken from a study of blood T cell repertoires in COVID-19. Study as a whole: There were acute and convalescent COVID-19 samples, and they came from the United States, Italy and Spain.

This table comes from immunoSEQ multiplex PCR, and its TCRdb copy is limited to in-frame clones, with some not included. The sample records over 120,000 clones, approximately 87% being singletons. The chain uses TRBV19 and TRBJ2-1; TRBD1 aligns across 8 bases. Sequenced: PBMCs or T cells enriched from blood (not recorded which). This clonotype was sampled from a man in his 60s who had recovered from COVID-19. The CDR3 coding sequence is TGTGCCAGTAGTAGGGACAGGTACAATGAGCAGTTCTTC. Translated, it gives CASSRDRYNEQFF.